These 21 T cell receptor beta chains were sequenced from one sample in a study of a mutant IDH1 vaccine in newly diagnosed glioma. Time point of the sample: week 23, last vaccination. Alongside topical imiquimod, each dose of vaccine comprised 300 ug of mutant IDH1 20-mer peptide. Antigens for these TCRs are unknown. Some clones are missing from TCRdb's copy, which holds only in-frame ones; the method was immunoSEQ multiplex PCR. This sample carries 50,000 to 70,000 clones, 84% of them seen once, and the ten largest clones take roughly 14%. Sequenced material: PBMCs, taken from a glioma patient whose treatment included an IDH1 peptide vaccine. Receptors originate from a man aged 18 to 35 with glioma.

The chain joins TRBV5-1 to TRBJ1-2; D not certain. Germline CDR1 SGHRS, CDR2 YFSETQ. This CDR3 is built from 14 residues. V lost 3 bases and J lost 8, with 17 bases in between. This CDR3 reads CASSSGTGRTGYTF. As DNA, the CDR3 is TGCGCCAGCAGCTCGGGAACCGGACGGACCGGCTACACCTTC.

The genes are TRBV27 and TRBJ2-7; the D gene is possibly TRBD1 (6 bases). V was trimmed by 6 bases and J by 0 bases, leaving 15 bases between them. Per germline, CDR1 MNHEY and CDR2 SMNVEV (reference sequence). CDR3 length equals 15 residues. For the CDR3, the DNA is TGTGCCAGCAGCCTGACAGGCCATAGCTCCTACGAGCAGTACTTC. Its translation is CASSLTGHSSYEQYF.

This clone was recorded only once. The chain recombines TRBV6-5 with TRBJ2-7, with TRBD1 matching 7 bases. Germline assignment: CDR1 MNHEY and CDR2 SVGAGI. The CDR3 is 16 residues long. Trimming removed 3 bases from V and 2 bases from J; junction bases left unmatched: 10. As DNA, the CDR3 is TGTGCCAGCAGTTATACCAGGGACAGCAGAACCTACGAGCAGTACTTC. Its translation: CASSYTRDSRTYEQYF.

This clone has just one count. V and J are TRBV11-2 and TRBJ2-2, with D uncertain. CDR1 and CDR2 from the germline V gene are SGHAT and FQNNGV. The CDR3 runs 13 residues. V lost 3 bases, J lost 5 bases, and 7 bases lay in between. CDR3 coding DNA: TGTGCCAGCAGCTTGGTTGGGACCGGGGAGCTGTTTTTT. It is translated as CASSLVGTGELFF.

This chain links TRBV27 with TRBJ2-5; 12 positions agree with TRBD2. The CDR3 length is 17 residues. Germline V gene data show CDR1 as MNHEY and CDR2 as SMNVEV (reference sequence). The V gene end was trimmed by 5 bases and the J gene end by 2 bases; junction bases not matched to a gene: 9. The CDR3 reads CASSVRLLAGGQETQYF. CDR3 DNA sequence: TGTGCCAGCAGTGTTCGACTCCTAGCGGGAGGGCAAGAGACCCAGTACTTC.

The V call is TRBV6-6, the J call TRBJ2-5, with TRBD2 matching over 8 bases. The CDR3 runs 14 residues. Per germline, CDR1 MNHNY and CDR2 SVGAGI (reference sequence). The J segment lost 4 bases and the V segment lost 2 bases, leaving 3 bases of the junction unmatched. CDR3 sequence: CASSYPGTRETQYF. The DNA for the CDR3 is TGTGCCAGCAGTTACCCCGGGACTAGAGAGACCCAGTACTTC.

The CDR3 is CASSLKDHYGYTF. CDR3 nucleotides: TGCGCCAGCAGCTTGAAGGACCATTATGGCTACACCTTC. This sequence joins TRBV5-1 and TRBJ1-2; no clear D. Germline values: CDR1 SGHRS, CDR2 YFSETQ. This CDR3 contains 13 residues. V gave up 1 base and J gave up 5 bases, with 9 bases separating them.

The rearrangement links TRBV5-1 to TRBJ2-7; no reliable D call. Deletions cut 4 bases from V and 4 bases from J, with 12 bases between. Germline CDR1 reads SGHRS; CDR2 reads YFSETQ. The CDR3 spans 13 residues. The CDR3 reads CASSLYQPYEQYF. CDR3 sequence (DNA): TGCGCCAGCAGCCTCTACCAGCCATACGAGCAGTACTTC.

The rearrangement links TRBV7-9 to TRBJ2-7; tentatively, D is TRBD2 (7 bases). The CDR3 is 13 residues long. Germline CDR1 SEHNR, CDR2 FQNEAQ (reference sequence). With 6 bases removed from V and 6 bases from J, the gap between germline ends came to 15 bases. CDR3 residues: CASRDNREGEQYF. The DNA of the CDR3 is TGTGCCAGCAGAGACAACAGGGAGGGCGAGCAGTACTTC. The full variable domain, rest sourced from reference TRBV7-9 and TRBJ2-7, is DTGVSQNPRHKITKRGQNVTFRCDPISEHNRLYWYRQTLGQGPEFLTYFQNEAQLEKSRLLSDRFSAERPKGSFSTLEIQRTEQGDSAMYLCASRDNREGEQYFGPGTRLTVT.

The V call is TRBV7-2, the J call TRBJ1-1; a weak D match, TRBD1 (5 bases). The CDR3 runs to 15 residues. The germline V gene has CDR1 SGHTA and CDR2 FQGNSA. V gave up 6 bases and J gave up 5 bases, with 19 bases separating them. The CDR3 reads CASRPGRQRETEAFF. CDR3 nucleotide sequence: TGTGCCAGCAGGCCAGGACGACAGCGGGAGACTGAAGCTTTCTTT.

The count of this clone is one. The CDR3 is CASSLHRLKGYTF. DNA of the CDR3: TGTGCCAGCAGCTTACACAGGCTGAAGGGCTACACCTTC. The chain carries TRBV7-2 and TRBJ1-2; D might be TRBD1 (5 bases). The germline V gene encodes CDR1 SGHTA and CDR2 FQGNSA. With 2 bases removed from V and 8 bases from J, the gap between germline ends came to 12 bases. The CDR3 spans 13 residues. Full variable domain (missing parts from reference TRBV7-2 and TRBJ1-2): GAGVSQSPSNKVTEKGKDVELRCDPISGHTALYWYRQSLGQGLEFLIYFQGNSAPDKSGLPSDRFSAERTGGSVSTLTIQRTQQEDSAVYLCASSLHRLKGYTFGSGTRLTVV.

The chain has TRBV7-6 and TRBJ1-4; a possible D gene is TRBD1 (5 bases). The V end was cut by 0 bases, the J end by 3 bases, with 11 bases between. The CDR3 is made up of 16 amino acids. From germline, CDR1 is SGHVS and CDR2 FNYEAQ. The CDR3, as DNA: TGTGCCAGCAGCTTAGCCCCGCGGGGGGCTAATGAAAAACTGTTTTTT. Translated: CASSLAPRGANEKLFF.

As DNA, the CDR3 is TGCGCCAGCAGCCAAGTTGGGGGACGGAGTAATGAAAAACTGTTTTTT. This codes for CASSQVGGRSNEKLFF. V is TRBV4-3 and J is TRBJ1-4; TRBD1 might be the D (5 bases). Germline V CDR1 and CDR2: LGHNA, YSLEER. This CDR3 is 16 amino acids long. The germline V and J ends were trimmed by 1 base and 4 bases, with 13 bases remaining between them.

This chain links TRBV5-4 with TRBJ2-3; the D is unclear. This CDR3 has 14 amino acids. The germline CDR1 and CDR2 sequences are SGHNT and YYREEE (reference sequence). V shed 2 bases and J shed 0 bases, with 7 bases lying between them. The CDR3 DNA is TGTGCCAGCAGCTTCGATTGGAGCACAGATACGCAGTATTTT. Protein product: CASSFDWSTDTQYF.

The V gene is TRBV28, the J gene TRBJ2-1; D ambiguous. CDR3 size: 14 residues. Germline assignment: CDR1 MDHEN and CDR2 SYDVKM. The V end was cut by 3 bases, the J end by 6 bases, with 12 bases between. This CDR3 is CASSLKDLTNEQFF. Here the CDR3 DNA reads TGTGCCAGCAGTTTGAAGGACCTAACCAATGAGCAGTTCTTC.

CDR3 sequence reads: CASSLTGGTGINSYNEQFF. The CDR3 region has the DNA TGTGCCAGCAGCTTAACCGGGGGGACAGGGATAAACTCCTACAATGAGCAGTTCTTC. The chain joins TRBV7-3 to TRBJ2-1; 9 bases agree with TRBD1. Germline V gives CDR1 SGHTA, CDR2 FQGTGA. The length of the CDR3 is 19 residues. The V gene end was trimmed by 0 bases and the J gene end by 0 bases; junction bases not matched to a gene: 9.

The chain has TRBV5-1 and TRBJ1-2; D unclear. The V gene's germline CDR1 is SGHRS and CDR2 YFSETQ. The V end lost 0 bases, the J end lost 3 bases, and 9 bases lay between the germline ends. This CDR3 contains 14 residues. The CDR3 DNA reads as TGCGCCAGCAGCTTGGCAGCAGGAGACTATGGCTACACCTTC. Protein product: CASSLAAGDYGYTF.

The V gene is TRBV6-1, the J gene TRBJ1-6; D remains unclear. The V end lost 4 bases, the J end lost 7 bases, and 8 bases lay between the germline ends. Germline CDR1 is MNHNS and CDR2 is SASEGT. The CDR3 length is 13 residues. CDR3 sequence: CASSGPVNSPLHF. CDR3 coding DNA: TGTGCCAGCAGTGGACCGGTAAATTCACCCCTCCACTTT.

The chain links TRBV6-5 to TRBJ1-1; 9 bases agree with TRBD1. This CDR3 is built from 14 residues. The V gene's germline CDR1 is MNHEY and CDR2 SVGAGI. V trimming: 6 bases; J trimming: 1 base; junction bases outside the gene matches: 3. CDR3 coding DNA: TGTGCCAGCAGGGGACAGGGAGGGAACACTGAAGCTTTCTTT. Protein product: CASRGQGGNTEAFF.

This chain connects TRBV9 to TRBJ2-3; TRBD1 aligns across 10 bases. CDR3 length: 17 amino acids. CDR1 is SGDLS and CDR2 is YYNGEE in the germline V gene. The junction had 9 bases not matched to a gene; V was cut back by 4 bases and J by 1 base. CDR3 region: CASSPYPGTGGTDTQYF. The CDR3 DNA reads TGTGCCAGCAGCCCCTATCCCGGGACAGGGGGCACAGATACGCAGTATTTT.

The chain uses TRBV29-1 and TRBJ1-1, with a tentative D call TRBD1 (5 bases). Germline V gene sequence: CDR1 SQVTM, CDR2 ANQGSEA. The CDR3 is 14 residues long. Trimming left V 4 bases short and J 2 bases short, with 14 bases between. The CDR3 DNA sequence: TGCAGCGTTGTCCGAGGAGGGGTCAACACTGAAGCTTTCTTT. Residues: CSVVRGGVNTEAFF.